The TCR beta chain described here comes from a study of T cells in localized non-small cell lung cancer. The CDR3 length is 16 residues. The V gene's germline CDR1 is MNHNY and CDR2 SVGAGI (reference sequence). The V end lost 2 bases, the J end lost 0 bases, and 10 bases lay between the germline ends. Regarding the study as a whole: A median about 62 of the top 100 tumor clones appeared in adjacent lung. Tumor trailed uninvolved adjacent lung in T cell clonality, which peaked there.

Note on this clone: The antigen remains undetermined.

The table came from immunoSEQ multiplex PCR; TCRdb's copy has only in-frame clones and leaves some out. The sample lists around 33,000 clones, 70% to 90% seen once, with under 8% in the top ten. The specimen was peripheral blood, collected before any cancer treatment. The chain joins TRBV6-6 to TRBJ2-2; D unresolved. The TCR sequence derives from a woman aged 35 to 69 with stage I lung adenocarcinoma. Here the CDR3 reads CASSYRHPANTGELFF. The DNA for the CDR3 is TGTGCCAGCAGTTACAGACACCCCGCGAACACCGGGGAGCTGTTTTTT.